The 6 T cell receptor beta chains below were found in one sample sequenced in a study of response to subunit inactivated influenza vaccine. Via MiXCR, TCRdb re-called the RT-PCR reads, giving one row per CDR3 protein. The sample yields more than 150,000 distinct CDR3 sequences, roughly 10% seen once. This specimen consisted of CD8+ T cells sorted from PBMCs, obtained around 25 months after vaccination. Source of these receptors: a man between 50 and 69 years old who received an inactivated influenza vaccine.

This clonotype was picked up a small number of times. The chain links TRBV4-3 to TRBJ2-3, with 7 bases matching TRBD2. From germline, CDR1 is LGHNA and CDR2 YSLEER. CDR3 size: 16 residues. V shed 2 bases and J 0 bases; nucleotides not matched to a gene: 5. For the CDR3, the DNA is TGCGCCAGCAGCCAAACCCTGGGGGGGAGCACAGATACGCAGTATTTT. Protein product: CASSQTLGGSTDTQYF.

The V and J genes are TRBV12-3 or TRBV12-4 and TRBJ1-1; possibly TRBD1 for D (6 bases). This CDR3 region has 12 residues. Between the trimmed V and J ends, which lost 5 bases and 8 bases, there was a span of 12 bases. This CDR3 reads CASSPRTEEAFF. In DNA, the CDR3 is TGTGCCAGCAGTCCCAGGACAGAAGAAGCTTTCTTT.

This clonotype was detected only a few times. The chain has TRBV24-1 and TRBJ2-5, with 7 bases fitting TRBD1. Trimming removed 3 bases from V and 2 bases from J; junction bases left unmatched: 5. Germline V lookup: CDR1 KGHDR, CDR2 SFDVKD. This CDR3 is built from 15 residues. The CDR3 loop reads CATSDTGQAQETQYF. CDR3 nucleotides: TGTGCCACCAGTGATACTGGACAGGCGCAAGAGACCCAGTACTTC.

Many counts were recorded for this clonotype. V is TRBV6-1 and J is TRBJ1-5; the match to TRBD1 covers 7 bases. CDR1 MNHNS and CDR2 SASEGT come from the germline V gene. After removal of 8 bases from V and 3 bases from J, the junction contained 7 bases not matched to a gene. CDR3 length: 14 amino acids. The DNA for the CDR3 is TGTGCCAGCGAACAGGGGTCCTACAATCAGCCCCAGCATTTT. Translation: CASEQGSYNQPQHF.

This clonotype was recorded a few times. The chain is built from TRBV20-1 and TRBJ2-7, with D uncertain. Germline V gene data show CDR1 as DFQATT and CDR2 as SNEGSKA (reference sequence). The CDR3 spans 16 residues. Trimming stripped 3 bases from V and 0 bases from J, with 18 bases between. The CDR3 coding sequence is TGCAGTGCTAGTGAATGGACCTTCCCAAGCTCCTACGAGCAGTACTTC. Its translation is CSASEWTFPSSYEQYF.

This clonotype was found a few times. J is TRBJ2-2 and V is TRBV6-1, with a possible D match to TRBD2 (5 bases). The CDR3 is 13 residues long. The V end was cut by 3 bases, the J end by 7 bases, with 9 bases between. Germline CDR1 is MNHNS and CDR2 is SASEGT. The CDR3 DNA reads TGTGCCAGCAGTGAGGCTAGCCTCGGGGAGCTGTTTTTT. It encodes CASSEASLGELFF.